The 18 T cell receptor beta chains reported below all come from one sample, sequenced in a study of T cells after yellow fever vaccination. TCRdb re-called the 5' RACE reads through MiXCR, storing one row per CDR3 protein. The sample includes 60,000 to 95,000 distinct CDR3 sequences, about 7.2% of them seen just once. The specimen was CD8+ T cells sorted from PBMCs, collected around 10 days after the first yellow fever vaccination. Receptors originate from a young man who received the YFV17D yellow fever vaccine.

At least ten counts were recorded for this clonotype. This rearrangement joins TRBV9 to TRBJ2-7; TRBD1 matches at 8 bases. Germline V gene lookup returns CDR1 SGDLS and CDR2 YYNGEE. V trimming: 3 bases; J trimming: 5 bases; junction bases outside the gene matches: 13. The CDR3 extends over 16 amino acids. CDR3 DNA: TGTGCCAGCAGCGGGAAGCACGGGACAGGCCTCGACGAGCAGTACTTC. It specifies CASSGKHGTGLDEQYF.

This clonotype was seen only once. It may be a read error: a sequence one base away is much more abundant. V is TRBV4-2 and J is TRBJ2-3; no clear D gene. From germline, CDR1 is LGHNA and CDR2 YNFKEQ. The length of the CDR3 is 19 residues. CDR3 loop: CVSSRPPRGPEVSTDTQYF. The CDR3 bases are TGTGTCAGCAGCCGACCCCCCCGCGGACCAGAGGTGAGCACAGATACGCAGTATTTT.

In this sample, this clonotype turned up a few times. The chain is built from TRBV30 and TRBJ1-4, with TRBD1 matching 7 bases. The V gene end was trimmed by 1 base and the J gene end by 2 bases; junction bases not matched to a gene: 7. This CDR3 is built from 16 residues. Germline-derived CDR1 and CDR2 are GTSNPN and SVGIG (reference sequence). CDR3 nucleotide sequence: TGTGCCTGGAGTGGTGGACAGGAGTCGACTAATGAAAAACTGTTTTTT. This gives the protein CAWSGGQESTNEKLFF.

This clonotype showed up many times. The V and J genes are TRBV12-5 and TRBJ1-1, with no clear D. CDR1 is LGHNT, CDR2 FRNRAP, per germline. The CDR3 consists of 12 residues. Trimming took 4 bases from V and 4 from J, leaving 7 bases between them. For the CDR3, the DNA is TGTGCTAGTGGTTCGACCGGCACTGAAGCTTTCTTT. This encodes CASGSTGTEAFF.

The CDR3 nucleotides read TGTGCCTGGAGTGTGGCGGGTTACGAGCAGTACTTC. It yields the protein CAWSVAGYEQYF. This chain uses TRBV30 with TRBJ2-7, with a possible D match to TRBD2 (5 bases). This CDR3 is 12 amino acids long. V was clipped by 0 bases and J by 4 bases, with 7 bases between them. Germline V gene lookup returns CDR1 GTSNPN and CDR2 SVGIG (reference sequence).

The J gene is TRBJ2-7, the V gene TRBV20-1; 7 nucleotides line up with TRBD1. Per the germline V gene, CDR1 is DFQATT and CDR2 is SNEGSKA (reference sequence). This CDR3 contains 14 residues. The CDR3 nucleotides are TGCAGTGCAAGAGAGGGGACAGACCATTACGAGCAGTACGTC. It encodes CSAREGTDHYEQYV.

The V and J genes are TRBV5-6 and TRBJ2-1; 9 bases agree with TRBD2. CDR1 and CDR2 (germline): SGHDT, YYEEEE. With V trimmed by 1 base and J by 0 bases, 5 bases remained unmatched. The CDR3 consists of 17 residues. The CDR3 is CASSLQLLAGSYNEQFF. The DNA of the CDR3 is TGTGCCAGCAGCTTGCAACTACTAGCGGGCTCCTACAATGAGCAGTTCTTC.

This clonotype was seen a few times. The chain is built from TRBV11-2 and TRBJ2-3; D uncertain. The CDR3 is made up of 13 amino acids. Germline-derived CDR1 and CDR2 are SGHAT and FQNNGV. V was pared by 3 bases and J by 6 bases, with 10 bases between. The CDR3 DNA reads TGTGCCAGCAGCTTCCCTTCCCTGGATACGCAGTATTTT. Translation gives CASSFPSLDTQYF.

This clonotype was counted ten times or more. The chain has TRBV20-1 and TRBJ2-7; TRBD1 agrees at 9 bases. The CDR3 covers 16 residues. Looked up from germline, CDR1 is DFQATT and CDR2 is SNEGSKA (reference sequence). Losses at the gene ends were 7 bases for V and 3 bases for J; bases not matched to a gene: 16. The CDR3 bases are TGCAGTGTCTCGAACTCTCCGGGACAGGGAGACTACGAGCAGTACGTC. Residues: CSVSNSPGQGDYEQYV.

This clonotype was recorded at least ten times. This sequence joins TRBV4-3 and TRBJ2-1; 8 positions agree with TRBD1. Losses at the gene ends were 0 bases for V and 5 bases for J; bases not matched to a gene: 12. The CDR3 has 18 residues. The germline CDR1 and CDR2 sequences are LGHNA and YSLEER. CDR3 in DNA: TGCGCCAGCAGCCAAGATTTGTCAGGGGGCGTTCCCGACAATGAGCAGTTCTTC. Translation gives CASSQDLSGGVPDNEQFF.

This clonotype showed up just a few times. CDR3 bases: TGCAGCGTTGAACGACTTTCCCCCGGGGAGCTGTTTTTT. Its protein product is CSVERLSPGELFF. The chain couples TRBV29-1 to TRBJ2-2; no firm D call. Trimming left V 2 bases short and J 6 bases short, with 10 bases between. Germline lookup yields CDR1 SQVTM and CDR2 ANQGSEA. There are 13 residues in the CDR3.

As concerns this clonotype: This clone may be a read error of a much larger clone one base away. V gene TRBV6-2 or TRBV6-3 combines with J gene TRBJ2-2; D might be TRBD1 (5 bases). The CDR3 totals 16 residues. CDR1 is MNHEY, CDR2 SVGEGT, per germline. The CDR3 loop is CVSSYSGISNTGELFF. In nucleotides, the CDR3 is TGTGTCAGCAGTTACTCAGGGATCTCGAACACCGGGGAGCTGTTTTTT.

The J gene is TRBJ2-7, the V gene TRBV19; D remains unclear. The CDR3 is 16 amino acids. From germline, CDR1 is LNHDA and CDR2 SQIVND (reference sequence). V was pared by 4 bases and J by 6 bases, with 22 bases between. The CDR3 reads CASSTTSGSQAGEQYV. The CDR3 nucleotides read TGTGCCAGTAGTACCACATCCGGGTCCCAGGCTGGCGAGCAGTACGTC.

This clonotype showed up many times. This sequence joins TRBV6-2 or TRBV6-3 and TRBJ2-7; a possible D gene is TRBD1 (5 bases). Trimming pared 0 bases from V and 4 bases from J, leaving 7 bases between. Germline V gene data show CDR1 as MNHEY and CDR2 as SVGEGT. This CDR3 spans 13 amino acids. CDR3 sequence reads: CASSYSGAYEQYV. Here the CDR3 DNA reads TGTGCCAGCAGTTACTCTGGGGCATACGAGCAGTACGTC.

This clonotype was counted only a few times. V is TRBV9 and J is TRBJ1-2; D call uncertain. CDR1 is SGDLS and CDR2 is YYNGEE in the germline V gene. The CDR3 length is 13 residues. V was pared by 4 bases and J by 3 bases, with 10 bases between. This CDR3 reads CASSPSPDYGYTF. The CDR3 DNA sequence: TGTGCCAGCAGCCCCTCCCCGGACTATGGCTACACCTTC.

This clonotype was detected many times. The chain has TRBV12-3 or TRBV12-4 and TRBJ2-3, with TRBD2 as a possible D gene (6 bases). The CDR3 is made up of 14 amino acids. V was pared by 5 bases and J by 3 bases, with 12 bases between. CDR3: CASSVAGRTDTQYF. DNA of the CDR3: TGTGCCAGCAGTGTGGCAGGGAGGACAGATACGCAGTATTTT.

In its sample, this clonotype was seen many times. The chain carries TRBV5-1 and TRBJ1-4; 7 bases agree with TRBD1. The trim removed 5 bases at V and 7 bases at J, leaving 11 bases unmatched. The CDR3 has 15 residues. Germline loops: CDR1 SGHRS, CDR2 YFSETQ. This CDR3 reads CASSSQGSWSEKLFF. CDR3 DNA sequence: TGCGCCAGCAGTTCACAGGGGTCGTGGAGTGAAAAACTGTTTTTT.

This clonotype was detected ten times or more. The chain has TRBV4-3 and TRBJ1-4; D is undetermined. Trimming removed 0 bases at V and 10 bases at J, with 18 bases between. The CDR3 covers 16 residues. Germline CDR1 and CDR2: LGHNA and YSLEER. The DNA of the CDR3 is TGCGCCAGCAGCCAAGATAAACAGATCTTCGTAGGAAAACTGTTTTTT. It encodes CASSQDKQIFVGKLFF.